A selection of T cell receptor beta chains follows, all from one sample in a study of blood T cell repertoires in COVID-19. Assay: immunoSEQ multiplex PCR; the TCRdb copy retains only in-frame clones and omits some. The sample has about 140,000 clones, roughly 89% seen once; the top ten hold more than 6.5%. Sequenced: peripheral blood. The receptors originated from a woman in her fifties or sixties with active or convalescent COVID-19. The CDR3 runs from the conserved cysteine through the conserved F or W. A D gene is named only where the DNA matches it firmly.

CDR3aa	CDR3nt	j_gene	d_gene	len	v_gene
CASSPLGLPNTEAFF	TGTGCCAGCTCACCCTTGGGACTCCCGAACACTGAAGCTTTCTTT	TRBJ1-1	-	15	TRBV18
CASSPTPPSPGAYEQYF	TGTGCCAGCTCGCCAACACCCCCCAGTCCGGGGGCCTACGAGCAGTACTTC	TRBJ2-7	-	17	TRBV18
CASNRESSYEQYF	TGTGCCAGTAACAGGGAGAGCTCCTACGAGCAGTACTTC	TRBJ2-7	-	13	TRBV2
CASSFQPPSSSAYNEQFF	TGCGCCAGCAGCTTCCAACCACCTTCGAGTAGCGCCTACAATGAGCAGTTCTTC	TRBJ2-1	-	18	TRBV4-1
CASSQAEYGGGGSFF	TGCGCCAGCAGCCAAGCGGAGTACGGGGGGGGTGGGTCTTTCTTT	TRBJ1-1	-	15	TRBV4-1
CASSWTGGNQPQHF	TGTGCCAGCAGTTGGACAGGGGGCAATCAGCCCCAGCATTTT	TRBJ1-5	TRBD1	14	TRBV2
CASSPTSGNYNEQFF	TGTGCCAGCAGCCCGACTAGCGGGAATTACAATGAGCAGTTCTTC	TRBJ2-1	TRBD2	15	TRBV7-3
CAFPGVYGYTF	TGTGCCTTCCCCGGGGTCTATGGCTACACCTTC	TRBJ1-2	-	11	TRBV30
CASSLYRDTEAFF	TGTGCCAGCAGTTTATACAGGGACACTGAAGCTTTCTTT	TRBJ1-1	-	13	TRBV12-3/TRBV12-4
CASSGQYQPSYEQYF	TGTGCCAGTAGTGGACAGTACCAACCTTCCTACGAGCAGTACTTC	TRBJ2-7	-	15	TRBV6-2/TRBV6-3
CASSPKTGGDGNTIYF	TGTGCCAGCTCACCAAAGACAGGGGGCGACGGAAACACCATATATTTT	TRBJ1-3	TRBD1	16	TRBV18